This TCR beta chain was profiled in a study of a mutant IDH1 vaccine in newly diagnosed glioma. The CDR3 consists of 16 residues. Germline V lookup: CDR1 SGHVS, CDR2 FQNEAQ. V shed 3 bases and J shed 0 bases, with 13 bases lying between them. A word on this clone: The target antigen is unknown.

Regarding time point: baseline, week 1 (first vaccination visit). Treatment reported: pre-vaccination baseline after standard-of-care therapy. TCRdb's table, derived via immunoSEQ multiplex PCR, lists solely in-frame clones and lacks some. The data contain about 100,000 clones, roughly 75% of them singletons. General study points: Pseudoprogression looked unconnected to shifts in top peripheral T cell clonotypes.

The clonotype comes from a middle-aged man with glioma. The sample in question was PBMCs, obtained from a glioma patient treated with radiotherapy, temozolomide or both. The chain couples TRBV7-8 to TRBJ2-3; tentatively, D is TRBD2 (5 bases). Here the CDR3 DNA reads TGTGCCAGCAGCTTGTTAGCGACTCCTAGCACAGATACGCAGTATTTT. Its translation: CASSLLATPSTDTQYF. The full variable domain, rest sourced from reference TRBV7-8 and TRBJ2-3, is GAGVSQSPRYKVAKRGQDVALRCDPISGHVSLFWYQQALGQGPEFLTYFQNEAQLDKSGLPSDRFFAERPEGSVSTLKIQRTQQEDSAVYLCASSLLATPSTDTQYFGPGTRLTVL.